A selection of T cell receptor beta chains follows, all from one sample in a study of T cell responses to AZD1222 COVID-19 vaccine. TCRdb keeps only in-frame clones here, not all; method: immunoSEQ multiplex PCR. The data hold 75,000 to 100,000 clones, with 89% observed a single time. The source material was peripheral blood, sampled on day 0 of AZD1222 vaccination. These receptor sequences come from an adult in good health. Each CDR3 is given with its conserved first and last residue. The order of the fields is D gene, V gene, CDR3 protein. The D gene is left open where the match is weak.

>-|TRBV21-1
CASSKEGTGVYSNQPQHF
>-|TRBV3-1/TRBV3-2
CASSQGGVFYGYTF
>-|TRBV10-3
CAISAQGPNTGELFF
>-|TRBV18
CASSQTQDYEQYF
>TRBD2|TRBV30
CAWSGLAGGAQYF
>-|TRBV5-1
CASSSTAGNTEAFF
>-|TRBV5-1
CASSSQGLDSPLHF
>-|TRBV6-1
CASSDRGNNQPQHF
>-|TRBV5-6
CASSSPPGAGDSGNTIYF
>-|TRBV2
CASSEAQQGTDTQYF
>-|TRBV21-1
CASSKGDRVHGYTF
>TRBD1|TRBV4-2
CASSQAVGGQGVGNTIYF
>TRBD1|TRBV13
CASSLGDRGTDNEQFF